The 31 T cell receptor beta chains given below trace back to one sample, sequenced in a study of identical twins. TCRdb itself ran the 5' RACE reads through MiXCR, one entry per CDR3 protein. Of about 900,000 distinct CDR3 sequences in the sample, 9% to 15% were seen once. The same specimen was also included in a second study, on yellow fever vaccine responses in identical twins.

The specimen was PBMCs. These receptors were obtained from a woman under 30 in good health.

About this clonotype: A much larger clonotype is one base distant, so this may be a read error. The gene calls are TRBV27 and TRBJ2-2, with 9 bases fitting TRBD2. Trimming took 2 bases from V and 2 from J; bases not matched to a gene: 6. This CDR3 is 17 amino acids long. Germline loops: CDR1 MNHEY, CDR2 SMNVEV (reference sequence). The CDR3 sequence: CASSLGRLAVNTGELFF. In nucleotides, the CDR3 is TGTGCCAGCAGTTTAGGGAGACTAGCGGTAAACACCGGGGAGCTGTTTTTT.

V is TRBV4-1 and J is TRBJ2-7; D gene ambiguous. Germline-derived CDR1 and CDR2 are MGHRA and YSYEKL. The CDR3 spans 14 residues. Between the trimmed V and J ends, which lost 0 bases and 0 bases, there was a span of 6 bases. CDR3 nucleotides: TGCGCCAGCAGCCAAGACCATAGCTCCTACGAGCAGTACTTC. This codes for CASSQDHSSYEQYF.

This rearrangement joins TRBV10-3 to TRBJ2-5; no definite D call. The CDR3 totals 16 residues. Trimming shortened V by 1 base and J by 4 bases, and 16 bases separated the two germline ends. The V gene's germline CDR1 is ENHRY and CDR2 SYGVKD. The CDR3 is CAISEFSLGLRETQYF. The CDR3 DNA reads as TGTGCCATCAGTGAGTTCTCGCTAGGGCTGAGAGAGACCCAGTACTTC.

In this sample, this clonotype turned up a few times. This chain joins TRBV4-2 and TRBJ1-6; D is unresolved. Germline V gene data show CDR1 as LGHNA and CDR2 as YNFKEQ. The CDR3 is 13 residues long. The V end lost 0 bases, the J end lost 5 bases, and 2 bases lay between the germline ends. The CDR3, as DNA: TGTGCCAGCAGCCAAGATGATAATTCACCCCTCCACTTT. It yields the protein CASSQDDNSPLHF.

The CDR3 bases are TGTGCCAGCAGACGAGGACAGGGGACAGTTGATGAGCAGTTCTTC. Protein sequence: CASRRGQGTVDEQFF. The chain joins TRBV5-4 to TRBJ2-1; TRBD1 agrees at 9 bases. Germline V gene sequence: CDR1 SGHNT, CDR2 YYREEE (reference sequence). The J segment lost 8 bases and the V segment lost 5 bases, leaving 11 bases of the junction unmatched. This CDR3 comprises 15 residues.

This clonotype was seen only a few times. V and J are TRBV4-2 and TRBJ2-3, with D possibly matching TRBD2 (5 bases). The V and J ends lost 2 bases and 6 bases respectively, with 12 bases between them. The length of the CDR3 is 14 residues. Germline values: CDR1 LGHNA, CDR2 YNFKEQ. The chain's CDR3 is CASSQRLLGDTQYF. As DNA, the CDR3 is TGTGCCAGCAGCCAAAGACTACTAGGGGATACGCAGTATTTT.

The genes are TRBV5-1 and TRBJ2-6; TRBD1 or TRBD2 may be the D gene (6 bases each). V was clipped by 5 bases and J by 0 bases, with 12 bases between them. The CDR3 is 16 amino acids. Per germline, CDR1 SGHRS and CDR2 YFSETQ. As DNA, the CDR3 is TGCGCCAGCAGAGGGGGGCCAAGCTCTGGGGCCAACGTCCTGACTTTC. Protein sequence: CASRGGPSSGANVLTF.

The table lists this clonotype with a few counts. The chain employs TRBV20-1 and TRBJ2-1; the match to TRBD2 covers 8 bases. The CDR3 totals 17 residues. CDR1 and CDR2 from the germline V gene are DFQATT and SNEGSKA (reference sequence). Losses at the gene ends were 3 bases for V and 3 bases for J; bases not matched to a gene: 13. The CDR3 region has the DNA TGCAGTGCTAGCTCCAGCGGGAGAGGCCCCAACTACAATGAGCAGTTCTTC. This sequence encodes CSASSSGRGPNYNEQFF.

This clonotype was detected many times. The chain uses TRBV29-1 and TRBJ2-1, with D perhaps TRBD1 or TRBD2 (5 bases each). There are 12 residues in the CDR3. V was cut by 4 bases and J by 6 bases, with 10 bases left in between. Looked up from germline, CDR1 is SQVTM and CDR2 is ANQGSEA. The CDR3 is CSVGGVINEQFF. Written as DNA, the CDR3 is TGCAGCGTTGGAGGGGTTATCAATGAGCAGTTCTTC.

In its sample, this clonotype was seen many times. The chain couples TRBV11-2 to TRBJ2-7; 13 bases are shared with TRBD2. There are 14 residues in the CDR3. J was trimmed by 2 bases and V by 6 bases; bases with no gene match: 1. The germline V gene encodes CDR1 SGHAT and CDR2 FQNNGV. The CDR3 spells CASRGTSGTYEQYF. The DNA for the CDR3 is TGTGCCAGCAGGGGGACTAGCGGGACCTACGAGCAGTACTTC. The full variable domain, in which reference TRBV11-2 and TRBJ2-7 provide the parts outside the CDR3, is EAGVAQSPRYKIIEKRQSVAFWCNPISGHATLYWYQQILGQGPKLLIQFQNNGVVDDSQLPKDRFSAERLKGVDSTLKIQPAKLEDSAVYLCASRGTSGTYEQYFGPGTRLTVT.

The chain couples TRBV5-1 to TRBJ2-1; 9 bases fit TRBD2. The germline gives CDR1 SGHRS, CDR2 YFSETQ. V trimming: 1 base; J trimming: 8 bases; junction bases outside the gene matches: 7. The CDR3 consists of 15 residues. CDR3 nucleotide sequence: TGCGCCAGCAGCTTGTTCGAGCGGGAGGCCCATGAGCAGTTCTTC. Its protein product is CASSLFEREAHEQFF.

This chain joins TRBV29-1 and TRBJ2-2; 9 nucleotides align to TRBD1. CDR3 length: 14 residues. Trimming removed 3 bases from V and 6 bases from J; junction bases left unmatched: 5. CDR1 is SQVTM, CDR2 ANQGSEA, per germline. The CDR3 DNA reads TGCAGCGTTGAGGGACAGGGTGTGGCCGGGGAGCTGTTTTTT. Translated: CSVEGQGVAGELFF.

V is TRBV28 and J is TRBJ2-2; D unclear. V lost 6 bases, J lost 4 bases, and 12 bases lay in between. The CDR3 is made up of 14 amino acids. Germline CDR1 is MDHEN and CDR2 is SYDVKM. The CDR3: CASSILLGTGELFF. In DNA, the CDR3 is TGTGCCAGCAGCATACTCTTGGGCACCGGGGAGCTGTTTTTT. Full variable domain (rest looked up from reference TRBV28 and TRBJ2-2): DVKVTQSSRYLVKRTGEKVFLECVQDMDHENMFWYRQDPGLGLRLIYFSYDVKMKEKGDIPEGYSVSREKKERFSLILESASTNQTSMYLCASSILLGTGELFFGEGSRLTVL.

V usage is TRBV7-2 and J usage is TRBJ2-3; 7 nucleotides align to TRBD1. This CDR3 has 13 amino acids. Germline values: CDR1 SGHTA, CDR2 FQGNSA. V lost 4 bases, J lost 8 bases, and 6 bases stayed unmatched. The CDR3, as DNA: TGTGCCAGCAGCTCTGACAGGGTAGTTACGCAGTATTTT. The encoded protein is CASSSDRVVTQYF.

This clonotype was counted only a few times. V is TRBV5-5 and J is TRBJ2-7; 8 bases match TRBD2. This CDR3 has 15 residues. J was trimmed by 3 bases and V by 4 bases; bases with no gene match: 9. The germline V gene encodes CDR1 SGHKS and CDR2 YYEKEE (reference sequence). This CDR3 is CASSVTSDRFYEQYF. Here the CDR3 DNA reads TGTGCCAGCAGCGTGACTAGCGACAGGTTCTACGAGCAGTACTTC.

This clonotype was recorded a few times. V gene TRBV10-3 combines with J gene TRBJ2-3; D remains unclear. Trimming took off 4 bases at V and 2 bases at J, with 13 bases between the two ends. CDR3 length equals 15 residues. CDR1 and CDR2 (germline): ENHRY, SYGVKD. The CDR3 sequence is CAISGEYYSTDTQYF. The CDR3 region has the DNA TGTGCCATCAGTGGAGAGTATTACTCCACAGATACGCAGTATTTT.

This clonotype was observed a few times. The chain is built from TRBV20-1 and TRBJ1-1, with D maybe TRBD1 (6 bases). Per the germline V gene, CDR1 is DFQATT and CDR2 is SNEGSKA (reference sequence). V lost 6 bases and J lost 4, with 15 bases in between. This CDR3 contains 13 residues. This CDR3 reads CSATRDISTEAFF. The CDR3 bases are TGCAGTGCCACCCGGGACATTAGCACTGAAGCTTTCTTT.

The chain has TRBV3-1 and TRBJ2-1, with TRBD2 identical over 11 bases. The CDR3 spans 17 residues. The germline V gene encodes CDR1 LGHDT and CDR2 YNNKEL (reference sequence). The ends lost 0 bases at V and 9 bases at J; junction bases unmatched: 10. CDR3 sequence (DNA): TGTGCCAGCAGCCAAGAAACCATAGCGGGGGGGAGGGGTGAGCAGTTCTTC. Translating gives CASSQETIAGGRGEQFF.

The chain joins TRBV2 to TRBJ2-2; 8 positions agree with TRBD1. Germline CDR1 and CDR2: SNHLY and FYNNEI. V lost 2 bases and J lost 5; bases outside the gene matches: 7. The length of the CDR3 is 16 residues. In DNA form, the CDR3 reads TGTGCCAGCAGTGAACAGGGGGCAATAAGTACCGGGGAGCTGTTTTTT. It specifies CASSEQGAISTGELFF.

The chain is built from TRBV28 and TRBJ1-5, with a weak D call TRBD1 (5 bases). The germline V gene encodes CDR1 MDHEN and CDR2 SYDVKM. Trimming removed 4 bases from V and 5 bases from J, with 9 bases in between. This CDR3 has 13 residues. The CDR3 sequence is CASSSGIHQPQHF. The CDR3 bases are TGTGCCAGCAGTTCAGGGATACATCAGCCCCAGCATTTT.

CDR3 sequence: CASSRQLPLQETQYF. In DNA, the CDR3 is TGTGCCAGCAGTCGACAGTTGCCCCTCCAAGAGACCCAGTACTTC. The chain has TRBV12-3 or TRBV12-4 and TRBJ2-5, with a tentative D call TRBD1 (5 bases). The V end lost 5 bases, the J end lost 1 base, and 14 bases lay between the germline ends. This CDR3 contains 15 residues.

This clonotype came up many times. V and J are TRBV4-1 and TRBJ2-3, with D tentatively TRBD2 (6 bases). The CDR3 consists of 15 residues. CDR1 and CDR2 (germline): MGHRA, YSYEKL. V lost 1 base and J lost 0, with 8 bases in between. The CDR3 coding sequence is TGCGCCAGCAGCCAAGGCGGGGTGAGCACAGATACGCAGTATTTT. It codes for CASSQGGVSTDTQYF.

The V call is TRBV29-1, the J call TRBJ2-2; D gene uncertain. The CDR3 length is 12 residues. V was cut by 3 bases and J by 3 bases, with 5 bases left in between. Germline CDR1 SQVTM, CDR2 ANQGSEA. The CDR3 sequence is CSVDGHTGELFF. The CDR3 nucleotides are TGCAGCGTTGATGGCCACACCGGGGAGCTGTTTTTT.

This clonotype was detected a few times. The chain links TRBV10-3 to TRBJ2-1, with 7 positions matching TRBD2. The ends lost 0 bases at V and 0 bases at J; junction bases unmatched: 2. This CDR3 comprises 16 residues. CDR1 is ENHRY and CDR2 is SYGVKD in the germline V gene. The CDR3 DNA reads as TGTGCCATCAGTGAGTCGGGGGGGATCTCCTACAATGAGCAGTTCTTC. Protein product: CAISESGGISYNEQFF.

J is TRBJ1-1 and V is TRBV9; TRBD1 matches at 8 bases. With V trimmed by 0 bases and J by 3 bases, 13 bases remained unmatched. The CDR3 runs 18 residues. CDR1 and CDR2 from the germline V gene are SGDLS and YYNGEE. CDR3 nucleotide sequence: TGTGCCAGCAGCGTAGTCGCAGGGGGCTTGAATTTGGACACTGAAGCTTTCTTT. This translates into CASSVVAGGLNLDTEAFF.

The chain joins TRBV6-1 to TRBJ1-2, with 8 positions matching TRBD1. The CDR3 totals 13 residues. J gave up 3 bases and V 5 bases, and 2 bases lay outside the gene matches. Germline V gene sequence: CDR1 MNHNS, CDR2 SASEGT. The CDR3: CASSQGADYGYTF. DNA of the CDR3: TGTGCCAGCAGTCAGGGGGCGGACTATGGCTACACCTTC.

The J gene is TRBJ1-2, the V gene TRBV7-9, with 7 bases that match TRBD1. This CDR3 has 14 amino acids. Germline lookup yields CDR1 SEHNR and CDR2 FQNEAQ (reference sequence). V trimming: 2 bases; J trimming: 10 bases; junction bases outside the gene matches: 10. CDR3 nucleotides: TGTGCCAGCAGCTTATCCGGGGGCCAGGGGGACTACACCTTC. Protein product: CASSLSGGQGDYTF.

This clonotype has only a few counts. V gene TRBV4-1 combines with J gene TRBJ2-1; D assignment may be TRBD1 or TRBD2 (5 bases each). The V end lost 0 bases, the J end lost 4 bases, and 16 bases lay between the germline ends. CDR3 length: 17 amino acids. Germline V lookup: CDR1 MGHRA, CDR2 YSYEKL. DNA for the CDR3: TGCGCCAGCAGCCAAGATCGAGGGGAGCCCGATTACAATGAGCAGTTCTTC. Translation gives CASSQDRGEPDYNEQFF.

V and J are TRBV6-1 and TRBJ2-7; 10 bases are a match to TRBD1. After removal of 6 bases from V and 2 bases from J, the junction contained 4 bases not matched to a gene. In germline, CDR1 is MNHNS, CDR2 SASEGT. This CDR3 region has 14 residues. The CDR3 spells CASRIGQGAYEQYF. The CDR3 coding sequence is TGTGCCAGCAGAATCGGACAGGGGGCCTACGAGCAGTACTTC.

This clonotype showed up just a few times. This chain links TRBV6-1 with TRBJ2-1; weak D call: TRBD1 (6 bases). The germline V gene has CDR1 MNHNS and CDR2 SASEGT. This CDR3 spans 14 amino acids. The germline V and J ends were trimmed by 6 bases and 6 bases, with 15 bases remaining between them. CDR3 sequence reads: CASSRPPGANEQFF. For the CDR3, the DNA is TGTGCCAGCAGCAGACCACCAGGGGCCAATGAGCAGTTCTTC.

This chain uses TRBV10-3 with TRBJ2-5, with D perhaps TRBD1 (6 bases). The germline gives CDR1 ENHRY, CDR2 SYGVKD. The V end was cut by 3 bases, the J end by 1 base, with 12 bases between. CDR3 length equals 15 residues. The chain's CDR3 is CAISERTASQETQYF. CDR3 nucleotide sequence: TGTGCCATCAGTGAACGGACAGCCTCCCAAGAGACCCAGTACTTC.